This T cell receptor beta chain was profiled in a study of identical twins (dated by TCRdb to 2015 to 2016). Study-wide context: To test whether fetal clonotypes persist, the study used deep sequencing on TCR alpha and beta repertoires from monozygotic twins, unrelated adults of various ages, and cord blood. To rule out contamination, the twin experiments were replicated at different times with different library preparation protocols.

All donors were healthy Caucasians. The twin cohort consisted of three pairs of female monozygotic twins, all aged roughly 18 to 29 years. Using Miltenyi CD45RO+ enrichment and human naive T-cell isolation kits, memory (CD45RO+) and naive T cells were isolated from PBMC. As to this clonotype: Its binding antigen is unknown. No base qualities exist here, and no much larger clone lies one base off it.

Preparation of the library involved 5' RACE. Sequencing used an Illumina HiSeq 2000. A universal primer binding site was introduced by template switching, and a unique molecular identifier was present in the final cDNA, enabling accurate counting of TCR cDNA molecules. Specific primers in the conserved constant-segment region were used to synthesize first-strand cDNA for the TCR alpha and beta chains. Each cDNA library was double barcoded, with a SMART-Mk sample barcode plus Illumina barcodes, to control for contamination. TruSeq adapter sequences, together with Illumina sample barcodes, were added in two successive PCR steps. TCR alpha and beta cDNA libraries were sequenced on the Illumina HiSeq platform with custom primers. From the authors' description of their analysis: MiGEC was used to process raw reads and extract unique molecular identifiers, and MiXCR was used to find CDR3 positions. For each individual, recombination models were inferred using an EM algorithm with the repgenHMM and IGoR tools. The analysis of shared clonotypes was done with the tcR package in R, with sharing normalized by the product of cloneset sizes. To study raw recombination without the effects of thymic and clonal selection, out-of-frame nonproductive sequences were analyzed. TCRdb reworked the public reads: Q25 trimming with fastp, MiXCR clone assembly, productive beta chains retained. Each entry is one CDR3 protein sequence, shown with its most common DNA and genes. TCRdb, not the original authors, processed these V and J calls. For this sample there are about 200,000 distinct CDR3 sequences; more than 6.5% appear just once. 1.9% of the sample is in the top ten clones.

From the germline V gene, CDR1 is SGHRS and CDR2 is YFSETQ. The CDR3 has 16 amino acids, counting the end cysteine and phenylalanine. CDR3 DNA is the only sequence kept; it has 48 bases, read in frame from the first base. V drops 7 bases and J drops 6 bases, leaving 20 bases in between. Results and caveats for the whole study, not just this receptor: Compared with coincidental sharing between unrelated individuals, out-of-frame TCR alpha sequences shared between twins showed an excess of sequences with low generation probability. Conclusions relied on cross-sectional statistical analysis, since the same donors could not be followed over many years. Fewer insertions were carried by abundant cord blood beta clonotypes; a weaker similar trend was observed in young adult naive repertoires, while no such trend was observed in memory repertoires. Recombination models systematically underestimated out-of-frame TCR alpha sharing in monozygotic twins but agreed with sharing between unrelated individuals. In beta out-of-frame sequences, excess twin sharing was weaker, because having fewer shared sequences lowered the signal-to-noise ratio. Invariant T cells such as MAIT and iNKT could partly confound zero-insertion analyses, though diverse VJ usage argued against this for most clonotypes.

The same specimen was also included in a second study, on yellow fever vaccine responses in identical twins. Taken from the second paper: The authors reported that the T cell response to vaccination in identical twins appeared partly convergent and partly personalized. Focusing on identical twins, the study followed the T cell clones that responded to the vaccine, and did so with precision.

Sequencing used memory (CD45RO+) T cells sorted from blood. The cell subset or site label for this specimen denotes: CD45RO+ enriched T cells. The clonotype originates from a woman younger than 35 in good health. The chain links TRBV5-1 with TRBJ1-6, with no confident D gene call. For the CDR3, the sequence is CASRLSTGPINSPLHF. The DNA sequence reads TGCGCCAGCCGCCTAAGTACCGGACCGATTAATTCACCCCTCCACTTT. The CDR3 plus the reference TRBV5-1 and TRBJ1-6 genes for the other parts give the full variable domain: KAGVTQTPRYLIKTRGQQVTLSCSPISGHRSVSWYQQTPGQGLQFLFEYFSETQRNKGNFPGRFSGRQFSNSRSEMNVSTLELGDSALYLCASRLSTGPINSPLHFGNGTRLTVT.